This record looks at one T cell receptor beta chain sequence and its context. This clonotype was found a few times. It lacks a known antigen. Base qualities were left out, and no much larger clone turns up one base away. Per the germline V gene (reference sequence), SGHKS is the CDR1 and YYEKEE is the CDR2. The CDR3 has 14 amino acids, counting the end cysteine and phenylalanine. Only the CDR3 DNA is retained, 42 bases long and in frame from the first base. V and J lose 5 bases and 11 bases, and a span of 21 bases separates them. These data belong to a study of response to subunit inactivated influenza vaccine (dated by TCRdb to 2016 to 2019). Looking at the study overall: Deep quantitative T cell receptor repertoire profiling was used in the study to track responses to a trivalent subunit inactivated influenza vaccine.

Library preparation employed RT-PCR. The listed sequencing device is Illumina HiSeq 2500. The public reads were run again by TCRdb, first through fastp at Q25 and then through MiXCR, and only productive beta chains were kept. Rows with a matching CDR3 protein are joined into one entry that keeps the most common DNA and genes. This sample gives roughly 620,000 distinct CDR3 sequences in total; approximately 11% of them show up just once. Approximately 11% of the sample is taken by the ten largest. General findings and caveats noted by the study authors: The authors proposed that each seasonal influenza vaccination may bring in only a limited number of new T cells.

The sample also formed part of further work on T cells expressing NK-cell markers. The second study, in turn, reports: TCR beta cDNA libraries were prepared using 5'RACE template switching, which introduced a universal primer site and unique molecular identifiers. Three sorted T-cell subsets (CD3+CD56+NKG2C+, CD3+CD56+NKG2C- and CD3+CD56-NKG2C+) from several donors had their TCR beta-chain repertoires profiled. Seven of the eight sequenced donors were HCMV-seropositive and one was HCMV-seronegative. In several experiments an anti-gammadeltaTCR antibody was added to restrict sorting to alphabetaTCR-expressing T cells. In a handful of donors, the dominant CD3+CD56+NKG2C+ clonotypes were among the top 10 CD8+ clonotypes and accounted for roughly 1.0-8% of CD8+ T cells. Those dominant clonotypes were again the most abundant among CD3+CD56-NKG2C+ cells in four donors, at about 25-60.1%. Whether the expanded NKG2C-expressing T cell clones were specific for HCMV antigens was left unclear. All eight donors whose samples were sequenced were randomly selected healthy volunteers, three of them men and five women. A commercial ELISA kit detecting HCMV-specific IgG in serum was used to determine HCMV serostatus. Peripheral blood mononuclear cells were isolated from blood by Ficoll density gradient centrifugation. For more than 5 donors, unsorted PBMC were also used to sequence bulk peripheral blood T-cell repertoires. Synthesis of cDNA was primed from the TCR beta constant segment and was followed by two consecutive PCR amplification steps. The libraries were sequenced on Illumina HiSeq 2000/2500, MiSeq or NextSeq, producing 2 x 150 bp reads. MIGEC was used to demultiplex reads and group the reads by UMI, and MiTCR was used to assemble and quantify clonotypes. To exclude erroneous sequences, any TCR cDNA sequence not supported by at least two reads was discarded. The tcR package was used for downstream repertoire analysis, and clonotypes were matched between fractions using CDR3 nucleotide sequence together with V segment. Antigen specificity was annotated against VDJdb with VDJmatch, allowing one amino acid substitution in CDR3.

The starting material was PBMCs from blood, obtained on the day of vaccination. The receptor comes from a man aged 45-65 years who received an inactivated influenza vaccine. Donor details come from another sample of the same person, matched by shared clones. Rearrangement joined TRBV5-5 to TRBJ2-3; TRBD2 might be the D gene, on 6 matching bases. The sequenced DNA: TGTGCCAGCAGTCCGGGGGAGGCTCGGAGGGAGCAGTATTTT. This sequence encodes CASSPGEARREQYF.